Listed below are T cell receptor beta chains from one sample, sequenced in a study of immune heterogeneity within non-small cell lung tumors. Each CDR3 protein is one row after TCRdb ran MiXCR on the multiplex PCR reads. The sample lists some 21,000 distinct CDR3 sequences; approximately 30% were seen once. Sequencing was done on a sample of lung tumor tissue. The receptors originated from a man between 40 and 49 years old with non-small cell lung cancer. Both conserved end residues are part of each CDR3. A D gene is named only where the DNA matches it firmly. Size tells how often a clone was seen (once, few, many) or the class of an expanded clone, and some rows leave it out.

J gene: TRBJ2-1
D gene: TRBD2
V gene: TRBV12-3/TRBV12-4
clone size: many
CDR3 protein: CASSRRTSSYNEQFF
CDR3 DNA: TGTGCCAGCAGTCGACGGACTAGCTCCTACAATGAGCAGTTCTTC

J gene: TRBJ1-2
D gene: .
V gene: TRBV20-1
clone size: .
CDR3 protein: CSAPWGWTYNYGYTF
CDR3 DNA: TGCAGTGCTCCCTGGGGATGGACCTATAACTATGGCTACACCTTC

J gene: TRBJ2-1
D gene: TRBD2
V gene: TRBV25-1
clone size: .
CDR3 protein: CASSEWGTSGNNEQFF
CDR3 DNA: TGTGCCAGCAGTGAATGGGGGACTAGCGGGAACAATGAGCAGTTCTTC

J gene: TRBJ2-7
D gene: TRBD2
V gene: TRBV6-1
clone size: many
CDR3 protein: CASSEKWTSGYEQYF
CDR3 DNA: TGTGCCAGCAGTGAAAAGTGGACTAGCGGTTACGAGCAGTACTTC

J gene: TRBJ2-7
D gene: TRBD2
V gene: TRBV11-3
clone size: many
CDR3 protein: CASSLVLAGDSYEQYF
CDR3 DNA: TGTGCCAGCAGCTTAGTGTTGGCGGGAGATTCCTACGAGCAGTACTTC

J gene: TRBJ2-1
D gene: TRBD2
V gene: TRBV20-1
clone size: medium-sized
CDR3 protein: CSAKGLADNEQFF
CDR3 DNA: TGCAGTGCTAAGGGACTAGCGGACAATGAGCAGTTCTTC

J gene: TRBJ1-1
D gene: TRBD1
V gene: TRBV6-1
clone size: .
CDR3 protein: CATGGANTEAFF
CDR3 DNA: TGTGCCACAGGGGGGGCGAACACTGAAGCTTTCTTT

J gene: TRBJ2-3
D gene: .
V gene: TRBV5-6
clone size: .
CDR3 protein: CASSKAGADTQYF
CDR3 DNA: TGTGCCAGCAGCAAGGCAGGGGCAGATACGCAGTATTTT

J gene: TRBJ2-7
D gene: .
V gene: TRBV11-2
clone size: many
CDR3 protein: CASSRTDEQYF
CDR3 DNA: TGTGCCAGCAGCCGGACCGACGAGCAGTACTTC

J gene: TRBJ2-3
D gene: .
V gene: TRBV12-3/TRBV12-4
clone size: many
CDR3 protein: CASTPGADTQYF
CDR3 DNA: TGTGCCAGCACCCCGGGAGCGGATACGCAGTATTTT

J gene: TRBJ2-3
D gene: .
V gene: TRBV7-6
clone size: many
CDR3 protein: CASSTGRTQYF
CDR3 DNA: TGTGCCAGCAGTACAGGGCGGACGCAGTATTTT

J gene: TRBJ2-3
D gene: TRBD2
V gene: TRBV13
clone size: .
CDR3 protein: CASSLLGLEDTDTQYF
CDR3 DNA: TGTGCCAGCAGCTTACTGGGACTAGAGGACACAGATACGCAGTATTTT

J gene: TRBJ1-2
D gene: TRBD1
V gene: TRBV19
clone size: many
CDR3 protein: CASSFRQGAFGYTF
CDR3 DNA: TGTGCCAGTAGTTTCCGACAGGGGGCTTTTGGCTACACCTTC

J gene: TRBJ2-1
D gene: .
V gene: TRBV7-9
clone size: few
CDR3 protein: CASSLGDGGWADEQFF
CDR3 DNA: TGTGCCAGCAGCTTAGGGGACGGAGGTTGGGCCGATGAGCAGTTCTTC

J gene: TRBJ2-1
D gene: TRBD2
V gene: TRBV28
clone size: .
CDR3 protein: CASSSSGLAELTYNEQFF
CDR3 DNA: TGTGCCAGCAGTTCATCGGGACTAGCGGAGCTAACCTACAATGAGCAGTTCTTC

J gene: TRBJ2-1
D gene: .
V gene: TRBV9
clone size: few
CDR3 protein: CASSVGPKLHEQFF
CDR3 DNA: TGTGCCAGCAGCGTAGGGCCGAAGTTGCATGAGCAGTTCTTC

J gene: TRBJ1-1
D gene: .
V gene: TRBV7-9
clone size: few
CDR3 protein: CASRVDGKNTEAFF
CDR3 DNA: TGTGCCAGCAGAGTTGACGGAAAGAACACTGAAGCTTTCTTT

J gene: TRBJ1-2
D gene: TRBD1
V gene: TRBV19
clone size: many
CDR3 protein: CASSSLGQGIRHTF
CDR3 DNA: TGTGCCAGTAGTTCACTCGGACAGGGGATCAGGCACACCTTC

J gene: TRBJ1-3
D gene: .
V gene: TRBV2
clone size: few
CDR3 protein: CASRAVGGNTIYF
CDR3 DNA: TGTGCCAGCCGGGCAGTTGGTGGAAACACCATATATTTT

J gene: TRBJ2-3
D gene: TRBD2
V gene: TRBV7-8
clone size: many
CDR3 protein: CASSWLAGYTDTQYF
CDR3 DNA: TGTGCCAGCAGCTGGCTAGCGGGATACACAGATACGCAGTATTTT

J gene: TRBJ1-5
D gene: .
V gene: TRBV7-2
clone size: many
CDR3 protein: CASSLMGAGQPQHF
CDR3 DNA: TGTGCCAGCAGCTTAATGGGGGCCGGGCAGCCCCAGCATTTT

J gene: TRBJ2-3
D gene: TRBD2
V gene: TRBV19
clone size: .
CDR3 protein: CASSTLAGGSGPDTQYF
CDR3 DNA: TGTGCCAGTAGTACCCTAGCGGGAGGGAGCGGGCCAGATACGCAGTATTTT

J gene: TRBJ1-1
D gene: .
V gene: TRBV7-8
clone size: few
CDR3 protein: CASKQVHTEAFF
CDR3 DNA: TGTGCCAGCAAACAGGTACACACTGAAGCTTTCTTT

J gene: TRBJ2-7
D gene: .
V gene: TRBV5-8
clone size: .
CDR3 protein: CASSLRQHMEQYF
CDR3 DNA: TGTGCCAGCAGCCTGCGACAGCATATGGAGCAGTACTTC

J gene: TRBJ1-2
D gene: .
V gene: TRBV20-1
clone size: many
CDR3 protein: CSARGGYTF
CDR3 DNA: TGCAGTGCTAGAGGAGGCTACACCTTC

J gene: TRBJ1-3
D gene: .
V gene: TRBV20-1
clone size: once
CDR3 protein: CSPLDSLSGNTIYF
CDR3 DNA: TGCAGTCCCCTGGACAGTCTATCCGGAAACACCATATATTTT

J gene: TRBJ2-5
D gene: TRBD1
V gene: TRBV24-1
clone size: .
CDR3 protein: CATSDQTGDEAQYF
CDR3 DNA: TGTGCCACCAGTGATCAAACAGGGGACGAGGCCCAGTACTTC

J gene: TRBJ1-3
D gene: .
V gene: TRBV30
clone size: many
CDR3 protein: CAWSVRGRPFSGNTIYF
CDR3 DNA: TGTGCCTGGAGTGTACGGGGCAGGCCCTTCTCTGGAAACACCATATATTTT

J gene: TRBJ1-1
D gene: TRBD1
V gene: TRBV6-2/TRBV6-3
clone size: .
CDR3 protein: CASSYSRQGGGTEAFF
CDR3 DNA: TGTGCCAGCAGTTACAGCAGACAGGGAGGTGGCACTGAAGCTTTCTTT

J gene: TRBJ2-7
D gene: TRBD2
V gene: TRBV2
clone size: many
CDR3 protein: CASRVGLAGAYEQYF
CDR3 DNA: TGTGCCAGCAGAGTGGGACTAGCGGGAGCCTACGAGCAGTACTTC

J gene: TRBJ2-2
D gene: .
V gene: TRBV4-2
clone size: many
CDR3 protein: CASSQDIGAGRRGELFF
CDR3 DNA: TGTGCCAGCAGCCAAGATATCGGAGCAGGGAGGCGCGGGGAGCTGTTTTTT

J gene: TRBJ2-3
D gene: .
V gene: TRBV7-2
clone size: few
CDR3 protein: CASSVQFTDTQYF
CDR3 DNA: TGTGCCAGCAGCGTCCAGTTCACAGATACGCAGTATTTT

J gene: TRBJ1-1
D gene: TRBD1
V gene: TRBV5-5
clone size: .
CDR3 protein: CASSYRGPTEAFF
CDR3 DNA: TGTGCCAGCAGCTACAGGGGGCCCACTGAAGCTTTCTTT

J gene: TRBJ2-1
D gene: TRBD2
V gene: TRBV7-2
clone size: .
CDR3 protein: CATSLAHSTSAEQFF
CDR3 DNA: TGTGCCACCAGCTTGGCGCACTCGACTAGCGCCGAGCAGTTCTTC